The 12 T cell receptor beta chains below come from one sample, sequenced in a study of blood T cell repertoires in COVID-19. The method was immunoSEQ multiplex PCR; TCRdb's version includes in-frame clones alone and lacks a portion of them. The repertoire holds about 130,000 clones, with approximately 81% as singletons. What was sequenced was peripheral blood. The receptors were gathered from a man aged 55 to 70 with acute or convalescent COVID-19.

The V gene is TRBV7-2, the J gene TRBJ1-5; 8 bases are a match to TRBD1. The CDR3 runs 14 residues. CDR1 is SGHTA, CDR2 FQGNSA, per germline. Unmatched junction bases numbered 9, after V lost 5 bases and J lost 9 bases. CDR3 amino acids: CASSRDRSEAPQHF. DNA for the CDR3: TGTGCCAGCAGCCGGGACAGGTCCGAGGCGCCCCAGCATTTT.

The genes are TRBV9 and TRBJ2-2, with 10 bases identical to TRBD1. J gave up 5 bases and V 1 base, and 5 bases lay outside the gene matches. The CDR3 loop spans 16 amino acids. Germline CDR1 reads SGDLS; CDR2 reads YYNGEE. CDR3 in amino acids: CASSVSWDRGTGELFF. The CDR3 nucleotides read TGTGCCAGCAGCGTATCGTGGGACAGGGGTACCGGGGAGCTGTTTTTT.

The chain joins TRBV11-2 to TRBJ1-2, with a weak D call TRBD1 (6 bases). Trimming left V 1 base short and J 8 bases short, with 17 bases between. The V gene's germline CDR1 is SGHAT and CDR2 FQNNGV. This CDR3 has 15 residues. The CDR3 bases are TGTGCCAGCAGCTTAGCGTGGGACACTAAAAGCGGCTACACCTTC. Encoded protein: CASSLAWDTKSGYTF.

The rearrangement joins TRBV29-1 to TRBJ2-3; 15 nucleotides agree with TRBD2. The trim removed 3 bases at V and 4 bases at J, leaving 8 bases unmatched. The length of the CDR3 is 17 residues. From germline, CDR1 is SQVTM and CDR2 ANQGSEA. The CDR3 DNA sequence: TGCAGCGTTGATCCCTGGACTAGCGGGAGGGCATCAGATACGCAGTATTTT. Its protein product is CSVDPWTSGRASDTQYF.

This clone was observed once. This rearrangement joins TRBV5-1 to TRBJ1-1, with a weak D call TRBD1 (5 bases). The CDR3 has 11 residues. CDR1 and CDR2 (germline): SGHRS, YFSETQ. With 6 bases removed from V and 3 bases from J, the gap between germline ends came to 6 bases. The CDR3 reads CASKGDTEAFF. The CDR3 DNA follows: TGCGCCAGCAAAGGGGACACTGAAGCTTTCTTT.

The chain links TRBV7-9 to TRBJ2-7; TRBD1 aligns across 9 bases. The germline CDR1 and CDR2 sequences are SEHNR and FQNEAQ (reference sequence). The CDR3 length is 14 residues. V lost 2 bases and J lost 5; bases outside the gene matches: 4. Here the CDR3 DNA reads TGTGCCAGCAGCTTAAGGGACAGGGACCACGAGCAGTACTTC. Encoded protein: CASSLRDRDHEQYF.

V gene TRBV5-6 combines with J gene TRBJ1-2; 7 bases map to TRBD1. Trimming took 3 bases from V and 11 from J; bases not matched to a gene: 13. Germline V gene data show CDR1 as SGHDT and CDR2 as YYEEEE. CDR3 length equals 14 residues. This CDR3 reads CASSSPTGSGIYTF. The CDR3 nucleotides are TGTGCCAGCAGCTCCCCGACAGGGTCGGGGATTTACACCTTC.

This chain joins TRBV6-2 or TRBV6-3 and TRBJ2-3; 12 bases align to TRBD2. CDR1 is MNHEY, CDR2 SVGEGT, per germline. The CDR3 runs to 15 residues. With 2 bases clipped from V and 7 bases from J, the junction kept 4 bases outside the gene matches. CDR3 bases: TGTGCCAGCAGTTACGCTAGCGGGGGGGCCCATACGCAGTATTTT. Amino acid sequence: CASSYASGGAHTQYF.

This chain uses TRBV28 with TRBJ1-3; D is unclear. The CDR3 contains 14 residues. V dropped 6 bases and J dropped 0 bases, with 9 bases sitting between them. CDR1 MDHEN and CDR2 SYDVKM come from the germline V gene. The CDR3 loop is CASSVLASGNTIYF. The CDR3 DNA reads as TGTGCCAGCAGCGTCCTAGCCTCTGGAAACACCATATATTTT.

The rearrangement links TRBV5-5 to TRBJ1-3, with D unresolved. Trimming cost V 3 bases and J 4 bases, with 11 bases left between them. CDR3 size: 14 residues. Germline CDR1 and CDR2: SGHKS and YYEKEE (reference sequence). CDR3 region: CASSWRAYGNTIYF. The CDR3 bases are TGTGCCAGCAGCTGGAGGGCGTACGGAAACACCATATATTTT.

CDR3 in DNA: TGTGCCAGCTCACCCGGGACTATTCAGTTCTTC. Residues: CASSPGTIQFF. The chain recombines TRBV18 with TRBJ2-1; 7 bases map to TRBD2. Germline V gene data show CDR1 as KGHSH and CDR2 as LQKENI. The CDR3 has 11 amino acids. V lost 3 bases, J lost 13 bases, and 3 bases stayed unmatched.

DNA of the CDR3: TGCAGCGTTGAAGATCTGACCTCTCGGGGCTATGGCTACACCTTC. The encoded protein is CSVEDLTSRGYGYTF. This chain links TRBV29-1 with TRBJ1-2; D gene uncertain. CDR1 and CDR2 from the germline V gene are SQVTM and ANQGSEA. The CDR3 is 15 residues long. V lost 0 bases and J 4 bases, leaving 15 bases between the germline ends.